One and the same sample provided the 25 T cell receptor beta chains below, sequenced in a study of blood T cells in healthy people across ages. Combining a sample-barcoded 5' primer with a J-beta primer mix, a second PCR ran for about 6 to 12 cycles. TCRdb reprocessed the 5' RACE reads with MiXCR, giving one entry per CDR3 protein. The sample includes hundreds of thousands of distinct CDR3 sequences, around 68% of them seen just once. What was sequenced was blood. The receptors derive from a man under 40 in good health.

V gene TRBV6-4 combines with J gene TRBJ2-4; no reliable D call. Trimming pared 8 bases from V and 0 bases from J, leaving 11 bases between. CDR1 is MRHNA and CDR2 is SNTAGT in the germline V gene. The CDR3 runs to 14 residues. The CDR3, as DNA: TGTGCCAGCGGCAAGGACCTAGCCAAAAACATTCAGTACTTC. Amino acids: CASGKDLAKNIQYF.

The CDR3 spells CASSQGTGSEQFF. The CDR3 DNA sequence: TGTGCCAGCAGTCAAGGGACAGGGAGCGAGCAGTTCTTC. The J gene is TRBJ2-1, the V gene TRBV27; 9 nucleotides align to TRBD1. Germline trimming cut 5 bases from V and 10 bases from J; bases unmatched to any gene: 6. CDR1 is MNHEY, CDR2 SMNVEV, per germline (reference sequence). This CDR3 has 13 residues.

This clonotype has ten or more counts. This chain uses TRBV6-6 with TRBJ2-5; unclear D gene. The J call may be in error: the DNA end matches TRBJ2-7 better. There are 11 residues in the CDR3. Per germline, CDR1 MNHNY and CDR2 SVGAGI (reference sequence). The CDR3 bases are TGTGCCAGCAGTTACCGGGACGAGCAGTACTTC. Amino acids: CASSYRDEQYF.

This clonotype was recorded a few times. The chain joins TRBV15 to TRBJ1-1; D is unclear. Trimming stripped 0 bases from V and 6 bases from J, with 14 bases between. The CDR3 loop spans 15 amino acids. Germline lookup yields CDR1 LNHNV and CDR2 YYDKDF (reference sequence). CDR3 loop: CATSRDQVGGAEAFF. In DNA form, the CDR3 reads TGTGCCACCAGCAGAGATCAGGTCGGAGGCGCTGAAGCTTTCTTT.

This clonotype came up once. The chain employs TRBV7-9 and TRBJ2-7, with a weak D call TRBD1 (6 bases). Germline V gene data show CDR1 as SEHNR and CDR2 as FQNEAQ (reference sequence). V lost 5 bases to trimming and J lost 6 bases, with 17 bases between them. This CDR3 contains 14 residues. CDR3 loop: CASSPTGTTGEQYF. The CDR3 DNA follows: TGTGCCAGCAGCCCGACCGGGACAACGGGCGAGCAGTACTTC.

The chain is built from TRBV7-2 and TRBJ2-3; TRBD1 might be the D (6 bases). Germline CDR1 is SGHTA and CDR2 is FQGNSA. This CDR3 contains 18 residues. The V gene lost 5 bases and the J gene lost 2 bases, with 23 bases spanning the gap. Here the CDR3 reads CASSVEGVSVHYTDTQYF. In DNA form, the CDR3 reads TGTGCCAGCAGCGTCGAGGGGGTTAGTGTTCATTACACAGATACGCAGTATTTT.

The chain has TRBV7-2 and TRBJ2-7; D possibly corresponds to TRBD2 (6 bases). There are 19 residues in the CDR3. The V and J ends lost 5 bases and 2 bases respectively, with 28 bases between them. Germline V lookup: CDR1 SGHTA, CDR2 FQGNSA. The CDR3, as DNA: TGTGCCAGCAGCCCGTACAGACATCCCTTGGAGGGGAGCACCTACGAGCAGTACTTC. It specifies CASSPYRHPLEGSTYEQYF.

The chain employs TRBV6-2 or TRBV6-3 and TRBJ1-2; the D is unclear. V shed 8 bases and J shed 4 bases, with 14 bases lying between them. The CDR3 spans 13 residues. Germline V gene data show CDR1 as MNHEY and CDR2 as SVGEGT. CDR3 residues: CASSDPRGYGYTF. The CDR3 DNA follows: TGTGCCAGCTCCGACCCCCGGGGCTATGGCTACACCTTC.

The chain links TRBV3-1 to TRBJ2-1; 12 bases map to TRBD1. The trim removed 4 bases at V and 8 bases at J, leaving 6 bases unmatched. The CDR3 runs 15 residues. Germline assignment: CDR1 LGHDT and CDR2 YNNKEL (reference sequence). CDR3: CASSPGTGGKDEQFF. Here the CDR3 DNA reads TGTGCCAGCAGCCCCGGGACAGGGGGCAAGGATGAGCAGTTCTTC.

The chain employs TRBV6-4 and TRBJ2-7; no reliable D call. This CDR3 is 13 amino acids long. The germline CDR1 and CDR2 sequences are MRHNA and SNTAGT. Between the trimmed V and J ends, which lost 4 bases and 3 bases, there was a span of 10 bases. The CDR3 protein is CASSGEYYYEQYF. The CDR3 region has the DNA TGTGCCAGCAGTGGTGAATACTACTACGAGCAGTACTTC.

In this sample, this clonotype turned up many times. Its ends do not fully match the called genes, so a read error is possible. This chain connects TRBV7-3 to TRBJ2-5; a possible D gene is TRBD1 (6 bases). CDR3 length: 14 residues. Germline CDR1 is SGHTA and CDR2 is FQGTGA. In nucleotides, the CDR3 is TGTGCCAGCAGTTTAAACAGGGCAGGAGAGACCCAGTACTTC. Its translation is CASSLNRAGETQYF.

The sample holds one count of this clonotype. The CDR3 protein is CASSYKAGRYNYGYTF. The CDR3 DNA sequence: TGTGCCAGCAGTTACAAGGCAGGTCGTTATAACTATGGCTACACCTTC. The rearrangement links TRBV6-2 or TRBV6-3 to TRBJ1-2; D gene uncertain. Germline assignment: CDR1 MNHEY and CDR2 SVGEGT. The CDR3 contains 16 residues. The V end lost 2 bases, the J end lost 1 base, and 14 bases lay between the germline ends.

The chain carries TRBV5-1 and TRBJ2-1; no reliable D call. The CDR3 runs 12 residues. The ends were cut back, 4 bases at V and 8 bases at J, with 10 bases in the middle. Germline assignment: CDR1 SGHRS and CDR2 YFSETQ. Here the CDR3 reads CASSTTSHEQFF. For the CDR3, the DNA is TGCGCCAGCAGCACGACCTCCCATGAGCAGTTCTTC.

There are a few counts of this clonotype. The junction differs from germline at one of its ends, possibly a read error. This chain links TRBV7-3 with TRBJ1-2, with D perhaps matching TRBD1 (5 bases). This CDR3 region has 13 residues. CDR1 is SGHTA and CDR2 is FQGTGA in the germline V gene. The CDR3 here is CASSLTGSYGYTF. CDR3 in DNA: TGTGCTAGCAGTCTCACAGGAAGCTATGGCTACACCTTC.

The V and J genes are TRBV20-1 and TRBJ2-7; D remains ambiguous. The CDR3 is 10 residues long. Germline V gene data show CDR1 as DFQATT and CDR2 as SNEGSKA (reference sequence). CDR3 residues: CSAEQGEQYF. CDR3 nucleotides: TGCAGCGCCGAACAAGGCGAGCAGTACTTC.

The chain has TRBV2 and TRBJ1-5; D is uncertain. Germline V lookup: CDR1 SNHLY, CDR2 FYNNEI. This CDR3 contains 15 residues. The V end was cut by 7 bases, the J end by 4 bases, with 17 bases between. Here the CDR3 reads CASNQDAIWNQPQHF. DNA for the CDR3: TGTGCCAGCAACCAGGACGCGATCTGGAATCAGCCCCAGCATTTT.

The rearrangement uses TRBV28 and TRBJ1-2, with TRBD1 matching 10 bases. V lost 8 bases and J lost 8; bases outside the gene matches: 14. This CDR3 is 15 amino acids long. Germline V lookup: CDR1 MDHEN, CDR2 SYDVKM. CDR3 DNA: TGTGCCAGCGTGACAGGGGGCCGTACCGCCCGGGGCTACACCTTC. It is translated as CASVTGGRTARGYTF.

V usage is TRBV9 and J usage is TRBJ2-3, with 14 bases aligning to TRBD2. Germline values: CDR1 SGDLS, CDR2 YYNGEE. V lost 4 bases to trimming and J lost 2 bases; unmatched junction nucleotides: 6. The CDR3 has 17 residues. CDR3 region: CASSRRLAGGPTDTQYF. As DNA, the CDR3 is TGTGCCAGCAGCCGAAGACTAGCGGGGGGGCCCACAGATACGCAGTATTTT.

This clonotype was counted only a few times. This CDR3 is CSAIILGTTQYF. The CDR3 region has the DNA TGCAGTGCTATAATTCTGGGGACGACCCAGTACTTC. The chain recombines TRBV20-1 with TRBJ2-5; either TRBD1 or TRBD2 may fit D (5 bases each). The CDR3 runs 12 residues. In germline, CDR1 is DFQATT, CDR2 SNEGSKA (reference sequence). Trimming removed 4 bases at V and 7 bases at J, with 13 bases between.

There are a few counts of this clonotype. The chain recombines TRBV10-3 with TRBJ1-2; 7 bases map to TRBD1. This CDR3 is built from 14 residues. With V trimmed by 11 bases and J by 0 bases, 9 bases remained unmatched. In germline, CDR1 is ENHRY, CDR2 SYGVKD. CDR3 residues: CALRQGLANYGYTF. The CDR3 region has the DNA TGTGCCTTAAGACAGGGTTTAGCTAACTATGGCTACACCTTC.

This clonotype appeared once. The J gene is TRBJ2-7, the V gene TRBV20-1; D unclear. Trimming stripped 5 bases from V and 2 bases from J, with 10 bases between. This CDR3 has 12 residues. CDR1 and CDR2 (germline): DFQATT, SNEGSKA (reference sequence). DNA of the CDR3: TGCAGTGCTTCAGGCCCTACCTACGAGCAGTACTTC. Translated, it gives CSASGPTYEQYF.

The chain has TRBV4-2 and TRBJ2-3; tentatively, D is TRBD1 (5 bases). The V end was cut by 0 bases, the J end by 4 bases, with 11 bases between. This CDR3 contains 15 residues. Germline V gives CDR1 LGHNA, CDR2 YNFKEQ. This CDR3 is CASSQDITGADTQYF. The CDR3 nucleotides read TGTGCCAGCAGCCAAGATATTACAGGCGCAGATACGCAGTATTTT.

This rearrangement joins TRBV28 to TRBJ2-1; tentatively, D is TRBD1 (6 bases). V shed 7 bases and J shed 6 bases, with 19 bases lying between them. The CDR3 loop spans 15 amino acids. Germline CDR1 is MDHEN and CDR2 is SYDVKM. This CDR3 is CASNPGHTFCNEQFF. The CDR3 DNA reads TGTGCCAGCAACCCGGGACACACGTTCTGCAATGAGCAGTTCTTC.

CDR3 protein: CAINRGNNSPLHF. DNA of the CDR3: TGTGCCATCAATCGGGGTAATAATTCACCCCTCCACTTT. J is TRBJ1-6 and V is TRBV10-3; no definite D call. The CDR3 runs 13 residues. V was cut by 7 bases and J by 5 bases, with 9 bases left in between. Germline V lookup: CDR1 ENHRY, CDR2 SYGVKD.

This chain joins TRBV9 and TRBJ1-2; no clear D. Germline lookup yields CDR1 SGDLS and CDR2 YYNGEE. The V end lost 0 bases, the J end lost 8 bases, and 14 bases lay between the germline ends. The CDR3 is made up of 14 amino acids. CDR3 nucleotides: TGTGCCAGCAGCGTAGGTTCAGTGTCCCGGGGCTACACCTTC. Translation: CASSVGSVSRGYTF.